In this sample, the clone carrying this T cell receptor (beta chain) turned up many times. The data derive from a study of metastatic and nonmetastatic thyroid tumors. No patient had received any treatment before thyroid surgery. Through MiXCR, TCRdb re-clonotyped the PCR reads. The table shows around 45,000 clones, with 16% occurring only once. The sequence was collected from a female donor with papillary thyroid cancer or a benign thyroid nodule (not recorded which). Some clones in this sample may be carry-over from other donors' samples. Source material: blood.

CDR3 protein: CASSDTRGNEQFF. DNA of the CDR3: TGTGCCAGCAGTGACACTAGAGGCAATGAGCAGTTCTTC. The V call is TRBV2, the J call TRBJ2-1; D is possibly TRBD2 (5 bases). Between the trimmed V and J ends, which lost 3 bases and 6 bases, there was a span of 9 bases. This CDR3 contains 13 residues. Germline V gene data show CDR1 as SNHLY and CDR2 as FYNNEI. Combining the CDR3 with reference TRBV2 and TRBJ2-1 gives the whole variable domain EPEVTQTPSHQVTQMGQEVILRCVPISNHLYFYWYRQILGQKVEFLVSFYNNEISEKSEIFDDQFSVERPDGSNFTLKIRSTKLEDSAMYFCASSDTRGNEQFFGPGTRLTVL.